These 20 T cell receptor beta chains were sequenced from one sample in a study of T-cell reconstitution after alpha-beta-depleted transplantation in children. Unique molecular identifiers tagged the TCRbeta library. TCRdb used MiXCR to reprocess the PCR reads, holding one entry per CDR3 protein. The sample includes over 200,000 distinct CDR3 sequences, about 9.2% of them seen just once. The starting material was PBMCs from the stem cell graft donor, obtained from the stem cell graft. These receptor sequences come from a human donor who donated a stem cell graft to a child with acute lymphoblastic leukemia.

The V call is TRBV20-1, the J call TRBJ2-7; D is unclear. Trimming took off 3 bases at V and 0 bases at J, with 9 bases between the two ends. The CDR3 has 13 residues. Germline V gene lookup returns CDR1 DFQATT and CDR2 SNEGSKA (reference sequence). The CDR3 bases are TGCAGTGCTAGGGGATATCTCTCCTACGAGCAGTACTTC. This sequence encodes CSARGYLSYEQYF.

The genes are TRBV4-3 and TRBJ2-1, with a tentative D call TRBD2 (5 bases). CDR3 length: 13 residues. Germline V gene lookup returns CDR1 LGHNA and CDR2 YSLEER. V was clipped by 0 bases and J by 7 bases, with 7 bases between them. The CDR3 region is CASSQDSGNEQFF. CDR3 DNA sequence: TGCGCCAGCAGCCAAGATTCGGGGAATGAGCAGTTCTTC.

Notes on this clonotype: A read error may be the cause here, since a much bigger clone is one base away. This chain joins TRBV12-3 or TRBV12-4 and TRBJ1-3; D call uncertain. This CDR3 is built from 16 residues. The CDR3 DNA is TGTGCCAGCAGTTTAGGTCTCCGGAACTCTGGAAACACCATAAATTTT. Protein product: CASSLGLRNSGNTINF.

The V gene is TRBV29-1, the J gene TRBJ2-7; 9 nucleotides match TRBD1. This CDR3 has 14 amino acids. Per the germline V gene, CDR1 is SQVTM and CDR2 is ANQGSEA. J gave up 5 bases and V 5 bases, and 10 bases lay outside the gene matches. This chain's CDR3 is CSVQPGQGLDEQYF. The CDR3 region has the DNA TGCAGCGTTCAACCGGGACAGGGTTTAGACGAGCAGTACTTC.

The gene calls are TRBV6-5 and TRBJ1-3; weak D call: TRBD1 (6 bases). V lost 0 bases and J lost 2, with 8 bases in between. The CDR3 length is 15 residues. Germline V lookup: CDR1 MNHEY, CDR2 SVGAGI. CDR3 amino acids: CASSYSTGTGNTIYF. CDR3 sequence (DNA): TGTGCCAGCAGTTACTCGACAGGAACTGGAAACACCATATATTTT.

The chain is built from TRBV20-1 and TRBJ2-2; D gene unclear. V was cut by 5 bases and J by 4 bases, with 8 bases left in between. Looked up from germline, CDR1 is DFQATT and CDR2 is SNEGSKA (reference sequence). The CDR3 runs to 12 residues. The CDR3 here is CSAPLLTGELFF. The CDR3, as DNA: TGCAGTGCTCCCCTTCTCACCGGGGAGCTGTTTTTT.

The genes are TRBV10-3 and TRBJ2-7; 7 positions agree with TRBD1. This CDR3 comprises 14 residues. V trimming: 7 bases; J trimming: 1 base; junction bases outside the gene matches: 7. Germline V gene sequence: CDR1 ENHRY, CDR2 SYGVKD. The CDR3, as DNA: TGTGCCATCAACCCTATGGGACAGTCCTACGAGCAGTACTTC. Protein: CAINPMGQSYEQYF.

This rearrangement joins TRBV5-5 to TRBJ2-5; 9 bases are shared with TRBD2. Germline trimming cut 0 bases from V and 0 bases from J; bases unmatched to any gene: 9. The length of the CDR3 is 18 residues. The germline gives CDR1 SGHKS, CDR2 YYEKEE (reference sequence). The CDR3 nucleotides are TGTGCCAGCAGCTTGGCCCGCGGGGGGGCCCTGTACCAAGAGACCCAGTACTTC. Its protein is CASSLARGGALYQETQYF.

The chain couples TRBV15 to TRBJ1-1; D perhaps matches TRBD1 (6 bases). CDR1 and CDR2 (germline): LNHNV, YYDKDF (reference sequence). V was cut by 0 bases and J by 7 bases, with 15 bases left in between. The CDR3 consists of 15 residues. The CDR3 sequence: CATSRDKGGVNEAFF. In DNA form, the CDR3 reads TGTGCCACCAGCAGAGATAAAGGGGGAGTCAATGAAGCTTTCTTT.

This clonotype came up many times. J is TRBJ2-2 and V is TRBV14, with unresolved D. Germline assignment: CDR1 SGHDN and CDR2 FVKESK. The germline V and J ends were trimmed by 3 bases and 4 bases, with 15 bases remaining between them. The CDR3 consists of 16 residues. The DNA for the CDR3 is TGTGCCAGCAGCCAGTTAGTAGCAGCGTTCACCGGGGAGCTGTTTTTT. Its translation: CASSQLVAAFTGELFF.

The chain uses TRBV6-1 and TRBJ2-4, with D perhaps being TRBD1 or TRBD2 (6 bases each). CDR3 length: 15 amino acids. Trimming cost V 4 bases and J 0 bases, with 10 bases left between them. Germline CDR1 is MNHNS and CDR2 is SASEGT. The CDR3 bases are TGTGCCAGCAGTGGTGCGGGACAAGCCAAAAACATTCAGTACTTC. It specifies CASSGAGQAKNIQYF.

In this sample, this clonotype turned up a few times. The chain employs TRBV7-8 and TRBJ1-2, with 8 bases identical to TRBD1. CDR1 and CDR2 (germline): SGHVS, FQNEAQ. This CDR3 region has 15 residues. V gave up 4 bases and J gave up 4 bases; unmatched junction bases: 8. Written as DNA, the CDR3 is TGTGCCAGCAGCTCTTCAGGGGGCATCGGCTATGGCTACACCTTC. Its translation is CASSSSGGIGYGYTF.

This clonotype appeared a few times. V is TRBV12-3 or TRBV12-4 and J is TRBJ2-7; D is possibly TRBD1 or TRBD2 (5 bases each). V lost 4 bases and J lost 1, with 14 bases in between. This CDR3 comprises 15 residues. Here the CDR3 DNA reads TGTGCCAGCAGTTCCAATTTCGGGGCATCCTACGAGCAGTACTTC. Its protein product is CASSSNFGASYEQYF.

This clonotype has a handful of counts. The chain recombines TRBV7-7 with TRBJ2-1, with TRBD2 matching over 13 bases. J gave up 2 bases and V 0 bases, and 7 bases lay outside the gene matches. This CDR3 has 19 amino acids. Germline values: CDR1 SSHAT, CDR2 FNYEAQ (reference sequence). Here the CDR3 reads CASSLAFATSGGAYNEQFF. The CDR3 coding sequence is TGTGCCAGCAGCTTAGCGTTCGCTACTAGCGGGGGGGCCTACAATGAGCAGTTCTTC. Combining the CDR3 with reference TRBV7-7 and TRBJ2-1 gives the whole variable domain GAGVSQSPRYKVTKRGQDVTLRCDPISSHATLYWYQQALGQGPEFLTYFNYEAQPDKSGLPSDRFSAERPEGSISTLTIQRTEQRDSAMYRCASSLAFATSGGAYNEQFFGPGTRLTVL.

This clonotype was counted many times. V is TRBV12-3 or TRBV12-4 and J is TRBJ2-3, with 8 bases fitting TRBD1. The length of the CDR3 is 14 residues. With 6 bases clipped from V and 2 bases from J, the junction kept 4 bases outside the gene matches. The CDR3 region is CASRRQGPTDTQYF. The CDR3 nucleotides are TGTGCCAGCAGGCGACAGGGGCCCACAGATACGCAGTATTTT.

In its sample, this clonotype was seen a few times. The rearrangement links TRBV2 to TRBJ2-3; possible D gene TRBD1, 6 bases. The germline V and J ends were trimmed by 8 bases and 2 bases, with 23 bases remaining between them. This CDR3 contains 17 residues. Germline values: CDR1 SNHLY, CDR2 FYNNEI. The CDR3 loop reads CASLGQLRTVFTDTQYF. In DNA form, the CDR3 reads TGTGCCAGCCTAGGACAGCTCCGTACCGTTTTCACAGATACGCAGTATTTT.

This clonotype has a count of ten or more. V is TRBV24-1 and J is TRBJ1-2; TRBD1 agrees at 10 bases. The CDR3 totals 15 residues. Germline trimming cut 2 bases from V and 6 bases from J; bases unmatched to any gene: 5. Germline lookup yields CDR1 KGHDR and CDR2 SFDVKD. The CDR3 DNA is TGTGCCACCAGTGATTCCGGGACAGGGGTGGATGGCTACACCTTC. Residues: CATSDSGTGVDGYTF.

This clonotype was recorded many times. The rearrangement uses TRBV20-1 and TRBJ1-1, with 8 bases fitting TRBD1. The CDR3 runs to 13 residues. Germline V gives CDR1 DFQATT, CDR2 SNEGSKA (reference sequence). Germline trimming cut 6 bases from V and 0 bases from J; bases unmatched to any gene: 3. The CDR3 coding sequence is TGCAGTGCGCGGACAGGGTTGAACACTGAAGCTTTCTTT. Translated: CSARTGLNTEAFF.

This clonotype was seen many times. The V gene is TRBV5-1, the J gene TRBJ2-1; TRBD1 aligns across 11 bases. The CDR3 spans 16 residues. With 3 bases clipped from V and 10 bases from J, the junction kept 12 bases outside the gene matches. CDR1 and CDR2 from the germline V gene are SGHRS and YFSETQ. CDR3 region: CASSSADRGHIGEQFF. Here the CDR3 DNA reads TGCGCCAGCAGCTCGGCGGACAGGGGGCACATCGGGGAGCAGTTCTTC.

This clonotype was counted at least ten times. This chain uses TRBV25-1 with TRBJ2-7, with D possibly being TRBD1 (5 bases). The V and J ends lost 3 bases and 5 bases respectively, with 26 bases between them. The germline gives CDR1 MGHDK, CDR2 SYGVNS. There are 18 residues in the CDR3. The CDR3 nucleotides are TGTGCCAGCAGTGATTTCTCCTCGGGTAGGGGAAAAGCCCACGAGCAGTACTTC. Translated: CASSDFSSGRGKAHEQYF.